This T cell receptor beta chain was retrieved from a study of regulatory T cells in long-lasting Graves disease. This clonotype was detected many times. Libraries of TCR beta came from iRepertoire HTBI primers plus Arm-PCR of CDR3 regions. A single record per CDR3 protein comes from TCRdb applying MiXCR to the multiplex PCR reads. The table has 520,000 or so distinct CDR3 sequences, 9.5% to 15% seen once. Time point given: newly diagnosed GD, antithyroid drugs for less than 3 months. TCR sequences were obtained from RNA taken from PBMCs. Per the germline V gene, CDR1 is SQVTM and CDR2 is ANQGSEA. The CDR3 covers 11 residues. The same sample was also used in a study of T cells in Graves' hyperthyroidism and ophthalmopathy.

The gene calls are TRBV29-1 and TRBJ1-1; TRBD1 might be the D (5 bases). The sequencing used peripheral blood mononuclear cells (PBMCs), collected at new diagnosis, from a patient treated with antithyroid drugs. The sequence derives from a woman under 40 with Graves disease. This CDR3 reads CRTGTPGEAFF. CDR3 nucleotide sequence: TGCAGGACCGGGACTCCCGGAGAAGCTTTCTTT.